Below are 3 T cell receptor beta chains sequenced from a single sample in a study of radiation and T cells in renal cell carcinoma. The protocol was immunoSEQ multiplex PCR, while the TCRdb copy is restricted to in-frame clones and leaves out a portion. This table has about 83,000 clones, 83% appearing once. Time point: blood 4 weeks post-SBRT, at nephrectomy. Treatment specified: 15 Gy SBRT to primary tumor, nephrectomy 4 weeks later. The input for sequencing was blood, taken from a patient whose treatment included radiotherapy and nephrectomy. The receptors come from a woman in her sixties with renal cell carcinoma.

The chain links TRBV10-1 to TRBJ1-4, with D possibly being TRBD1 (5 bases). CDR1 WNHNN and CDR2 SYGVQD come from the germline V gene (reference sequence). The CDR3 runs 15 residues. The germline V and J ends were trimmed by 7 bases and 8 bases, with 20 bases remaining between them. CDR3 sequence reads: CASTPGQGDGEKLFF. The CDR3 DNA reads TGCGCCAGCACCCCGGGCCAGGGTGATGGAGAAAAACTGTTTTTT.

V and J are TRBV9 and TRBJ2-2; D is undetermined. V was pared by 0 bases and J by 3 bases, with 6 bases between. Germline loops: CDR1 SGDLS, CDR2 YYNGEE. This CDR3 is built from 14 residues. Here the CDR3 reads CASSVDQHTGELFF. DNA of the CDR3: TGTGCCAGCAGCGTAGATCAACACACCGGGGAGCTGTTTTTT.

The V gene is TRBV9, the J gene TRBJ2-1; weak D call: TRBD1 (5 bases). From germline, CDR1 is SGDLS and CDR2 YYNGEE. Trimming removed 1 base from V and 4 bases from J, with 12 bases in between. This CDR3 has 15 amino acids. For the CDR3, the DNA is TGTGCCAGCAGCGTAACAGGAATTCTGTACAATGAGCAGTTCTTC. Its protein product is CASSVTGILYNEQFF.